This T cell receptor beta chain derives from a study of shared clonotypes between healthy human individuals. Donors had no recently reported acute infections or vaccinations and were HIV-negative. What CD8 memory combined were CD45RO+ cells and CCR7-negative CD45RA+ TemRA cells. This clone was seen a handful of times. Other DNA sequences in the same sample also yield this CDR3. Produced via immunoSEQ multiplex PCR; TCRdb's table is partial and in-frame only. Of about 95,000 clones listed, 67% are singletons. Germline loops: CDR1 LNHNV, CDR2 YYDKDF (reference sequence). This CDR3 contains 13 residues. V was shortened by 3 bases and J by 0 bases, with 6 bases between the two germline ends.

The material sequenced was memory CD8+ T cells sorted from blood. Subset specified: CD45RO+ cells pooled with CCR7-negative TemRA cells. The chain joins TRBV15 to TRBJ2-7; D is ambiguous. The receptor comes from a man in his thirties or forties in good health. The CDR3 bases are TGTGCCACCAGCAGGGACCTCTCCTACGAGCAGTACTTC. The encoded protein is CATSRDLSYEQYF.